This TCR beta chain was sequenced during a study of identical twins. This clonotype was counted a few times. TCRdb called the 5' RACE reads again in MiXCR, with one record for every CDR3 protein. The sample records roughly 1,500,000 distinct CDR3 sequences, about 32% being singletons. Trimming cost V 0 bases and J 7 bases, with 19 bases left between them. Germline CDR1 is LGHNA and CDR2 is YNFKEQ. The CDR3 runs 16 residues. The clonotype originates from a newborn girl in good health. V gene TRBV4-2 combines with J gene TRBJ2-7, with no clear D. Sequenced sample: cord blood. CDR3 amino acids: CASSQELWWGMREQYF. CDR3 nucleotides: TGTGCCAGCAGCCAAGAACTATGGTGGGGTATGCGGGAGCAGTACTTC.